These 19 T cell receptor beta chains share one sample of origin, sequenced in a study of T cells after yellow fever vaccination. In TCRdb, the 5' RACE reads were re-called with MiXCR into one record per CDR3 protein. The sample records under 600,000 distinct CDR3 sequences, approximately 13% being singletons. The sample in question was PBMCs, obtained on the day of the yellow fever booster vaccination. The receptors stem from a man aged 25 to 40 who received the YFV17D yellow fever vaccine.

This clonotype was recorded many times. The V gene is TRBV6-5, the J gene TRBJ2-7; 10 bases are a match to TRBD2. The V segment lost 0 bases and the J segment 4 bases; nucleotides outside the gene matches: 3. This CDR3 has 15 residues. Germline CDR1 reads MNHEY; CDR2 reads SVGAGI. The CDR3 loop is CASSYSPSGSYEQYF. The CDR3 bases are TGTGCCAGCAGTTACTCTCCTAGCGGGAGTTACGAGCAGTACTTC.

The sample holds a few counts of this clonotype. V and J are TRBV12-3 or TRBV12-4 and TRBJ1-1; D is uncertain. The CDR3 loop spans 13 amino acids. V was cut by 5 bases and J by 2 bases, with 9 bases left in between. As DNA, the CDR3 is TGTGCCAGCAGTCTTCAGGATAACACTGAAGCTTTCTTT. This translates into CASSLQDNTEAFF.

The genes are TRBV4-2 and TRBJ1-2, with D possibly being TRBD1 (5 bases). Trimming cost V 2 bases and J 3 bases, with 13 bases left between them. CDR1 is LGHNA and CDR2 is YNFKEQ in the germline V gene. The CDR3 spans 15 residues. CDR3 in amino acids: CASSQPTRQHYGYTF. CDR3 nucleotide sequence: TGTGCCAGCAGCCAACCGACTCGACAGCACTATGGCTACACCTTC.

This clonotype was observed a few times. This chain uses TRBV6-1 with TRBJ1-2; 9 bases align to TRBD1. Trimming took 8 bases from V and 2 from J; bases not matched to a gene: 3. CDR1 and CDR2 from the germline V gene are MNHNS and SASEGT. This CDR3 has 13 amino acids. The DNA for the CDR3 is TGTGCCAGCTGGGACAGGGTCAACTATGGCTACACCTTC. Amino acid sequence: CASWDRVNYGYTF.

The DNA of the CDR3 is TGTGCCAGCAGTTACTCAGGGGGCGCAGATACGCAGTATTTT. It is translated as CASSYSGGADTQYF. This rearrangement joins TRBV6-5 to TRBJ2-3; 7 bases map to TRBD1. With V trimmed by 0 bases and J by 4 bases, 1 base remained unmatched. The CDR3 loop spans 14 amino acids. Germline-derived CDR1 and CDR2 are MNHEY and SVGAGI.

In its sample, this clonotype was seen many times. The rearrangement joins TRBV6-2 or TRBV6-3 to TRBJ2-6; possible D gene TRBD1, 6 bases. V lost 7 bases to trimming and J lost 4 bases, with 26 bases between them. Per the germline V gene, CDR1 is MNHEY and CDR2 is SVGEGT. This CDR3 spans 19 amino acids. Written as DNA, the CDR3 is TGTGCCAGCACCATTGGGACATTCGCCTCTACTCTGGGGGCCAACGTCCTGACTTTC. This sequence encodes CASTIGTFASTLGANVLTF.

J is TRBJ2-2 and V is TRBV20-1; 9 bases match TRBD2. CDR1 and CDR2 from the germline V gene are DFQATT and SNEGSKA (reference sequence). Unmatched junction bases numbered 5, after V lost 2 bases and J lost 1 base. This CDR3 comprises 16 residues. As DNA, the CDR3 is TGCAGTGCTAGAAGGGGAGCGGGGGGGAACACCGGGGAGCTGTTTTTT. Its translation: CSARRGAGGNTGELFF.

The chain links TRBV5-1 to TRBJ2-3, with 8 bases fitting TRBD1. In germline, CDR1 is SGHRS, CDR2 YFSETQ. The CDR3 length is 15 residues. The ends lost 4 bases at V and 2 bases at J; junction bases unmatched: 6. The DNA for the CDR3 is TGCGCCAGCAGCGGCGACAGGGGACTCACAGATACGCAGTATTTT. Amino acid sequence: CASSGDRGLTDTQYF.

In its sample, this clonotype was seen a few times. V is TRBV30 and J is TRBJ2-1; the match to TRBD1 covers 10 bases. The germline V gene encodes CDR1 GTSNPN and CDR2 SVGIG (reference sequence). Trimming took 4 bases from V and 10 from J; bases not matched to a gene: 7. The CDR3 contains 13 residues. As DNA, the CDR3 is TGTGCCTGGACCAGACAGGGGGCTAGGGAGCAGTTCTTC. Encoded protein: CAWTRQGAREQFF.

In its sample, this clonotype was seen a few times. The gene calls are TRBV29-1 and TRBJ2-1; no clear D. Trimming cost V 4 bases and J 5 bases, with 9 bases left between them. The CDR3 loop spans 12 amino acids. Germline CDR1 SQVTM, CDR2 ANQGSEA. The CDR3 loop reads CSVVDLDNEQFF. In DNA, the CDR3 is TGCAGCGTTGTAGATCTCGACAATGAGCAGTTCTTC.

The chain carries TRBV20-1 and TRBJ2-3, with TRBD2 identical over 7 bases. J gave up 3 bases and V 3 bases, and 6 bases lay outside the gene matches. The CDR3 length is 14 residues. The V gene's germline CDR1 is DFQATT and CDR2 SNEGSKA (reference sequence). In DNA form, the CDR3 reads TGCAGTGCTAGGGTCGCGGGAGAGACAGATACGCAGTATTTT. Amino acid sequence: CSARVAGETDTQYF.

The chain employs TRBV5-1 and TRBJ2-3, with 7 bases matching TRBD2. Germline loops: CDR1 SGHRS, CDR2 YFSETQ. This CDR3 region has 15 residues. The V segment lost 4 bases and the J segment 4 bases; nucleotides outside the gene matches: 9. The CDR3 is CASSEQAGRSDTQYF. DNA of the CDR3: TGCGCCAGCAGCGAACAAGCGGGGCGGTCAGATACGCAGTATTTT.

This sequence joins TRBV7-2 and TRBJ1-1; D gene ambiguous. Between the trimmed V and J ends, which lost 2 bases and 1 base, there was a span of 17 bases. From germline, CDR1 is SGHTA and CDR2 FQGNSA. The CDR3 extends over 17 amino acids. The CDR3 DNA reads TGTGCCAGCAGCTTAAAACCCCATTCCGGGAGGAACACTGAAGCTTTCTTT. Its translation is CASSLKPHSGRNTEAFF.

The CDR3 bases are TGCAGTGCTAGATCTGGGCGGGAGGAGACCCAGTACTTC. It is translated as CSARSGREETQYF. V gene TRBV20-1 combines with J gene TRBJ2-5, with 7 nucleotides matching TRBD2. The CDR3 consists of 13 residues. In germline, CDR1 is DFQATT, CDR2 SNEGSKA (reference sequence). Unmatched junction bases numbered 5, after V lost 2 bases and J lost 5 bases.

The chain links TRBV28 to TRBJ2-5, with 8 bases identical to TRBD1. The V gene's germline CDR1 is MDHEN and CDR2 SYDVKM. J lost 5 bases, V lost 6 bases, and 17 bases had no gene match. The CDR3 is 17 residues long. The CDR3 DNA follows: TGTGCCAGCAGCGGCGCACCAGGGGACAGGCTTAGTGAGACCCAGTACTTC. Amino acids: CASSGAPGDRLSETQYF.

The V call is TRBV27, the J call TRBJ2-7; the match to TRBD2 covers 8 bases. J was trimmed by 1 base and V by 9 bases; bases with no gene match: 2. CDR1 and CDR2 from the germline V gene are MNHEY and SMNVEV (reference sequence). The CDR3 is 12 amino acids. Written as DNA, the CDR3 is TGTGCCAGGCCGGGGGGGTCCTACGAGCAGTACTTC. Amino acids: CARPGGSYEQYF.

This clonotype turned up a few times. This rearrangement joins TRBV9 to TRBJ2-5, with D hard to call. The V and J ends lost 4 bases and 0 bases respectively, with 7 bases between them. CDR3 length: 13 amino acids. CDR1 is SGDLS and CDR2 is YYNGEE in the germline V gene. CDR3 region: CASSLHYQETQYF. CDR3 nucleotide sequence: TGTGCCAGCAGCCTCCACTACCAAGAGACCCAGTACTTC.

The chain recombines TRBV5-1 with TRBJ2-7, with a weak D call TRBD1 (6 bases). This CDR3 contains 14 residues. Germline lookup yields CDR1 SGHRS and CDR2 YFSETQ. Trimming stripped 5 bases from V and 5 bases from J, with 17 bases between. CDR3 DNA sequence: TGCGCCAGCAGAAACAACCTACAGGGCCACGAGCAGTACTTC. Translated, it gives CASRNNLQGHEQYF.

The genes are TRBV3-1 and TRBJ2-6; D gene uncertain. Germline V gene sequence: CDR1 LGHDT, CDR2 YNNKEL (reference sequence). This CDR3 is built from 14 residues. The V end was cut by 5 bases, the J end by 0 bases, with 5 bases between. CDR3 in DNA: TGTGCCAGCAGCGCCACCTCTGGGGCCAACGTCCTGACTTTC. It encodes CASSATSGANVLTF.